This T cell receptor (beta chain) was obtained from a study of OX40 agonist ivuxolimab in advanced cancers. About the research overall: Partial responses were observed in three patients, of whom one had hepatocellular carcinoma and two had cutaneous melanoma.

Regarding the study as a whole: The CD4+ and CD8+ T cells in the blood had expanded clonally by week 6 at 0.1 to 3.0 mg/kg.

Profiled with immunoSEQ multiplex PCR; TCRdb holds only in-frame clones, not every one. The table lists approximately 60,000 clones, roughly 84% of them singletons. J gave up 4 bases and V 1 base, and 6 bases lay outside the gene matches. The CDR3 has 15 residues. Germline lookup yields CDR1 SGHNT and CDR2 YYREEE (reference sequence). In regard to this clone: The antigen is unknown.

The source material was CD4+ or CD8+ T cells sorted from blood, sampled in a trial of the OX40 agonist ivuxolimab. The chain couples TRBV5-4 to TRBJ1-2; 8 nucleotides line up with TRBD1. This clonotype was obtained from an adult with an advanced solid tumor such as melanoma, head and neck, liver or kidney cancer. The CDR3 loop is CASSLKDRVPYGYTF. The CDR3 nucleotides are TGTGCCAGCAGCTTGAAGGACAGGGTCCCCTATGGCTACACCTTC.